These T cell receptor beta chains were read from a single sample in a study of blood T cell repertoires in COVID-19. This table comes from immunoSEQ multiplex PCR, and its TCRdb copy is limited to in-frame clones, with some not included. The table includes about 220,000 clones, 65% to 90% detected once. The specimen was peripheral blood. Receptors were obtained from a woman aged 70 to 79 with COVID-19, enrolled during active disease. CDR3s include the opening cysteine and the closing phenylalanine or tryptophan. The D gene is left open where the match is weak. Where a row states a size, it is once, few, many or the class of an expanded clone; other rows omit it.

>TRBV15|.|TRBJ1-2|.
CATSRDGAFLANYGYTF
TGTGCCACCAGCAGAGATGGGGCGTTTTTAGCTAACTATGGCTACACCTTC
>TRBV7-2|.|TRBJ1-5|.
CASSLRWTANSNQPQHF
TGTGCCAGCAGCTTACGTTGGACAGCAAATAGCAATCAGCCCCAGCATTTT
>TRBV5-4|.|TRBJ2-3|TRBD2
CASSLTSGEADTQYF
TGTGCCAGCAGCTTGACTAGCGGGGAGGCGGATACGCAGTATTTT
>TRBV7-9|.|TRBJ1-1|TRBD1
CASSSDRDSTEAFF
TGTGCCAGCAGTTCGGACAGGGACAGCACTGAAGCTTTCTTT
>TRBV5-1|.|TRBJ2-3|TRBD1
CASSGGQFSADTQYF
TGCGCCAGCAGCGGGGGACAGTTTTCAGCAGATACGCAGTATTTT
>TRBV6-2/TRBV6-3|.|TRBJ2-1|TRBD2
CASSYSRSGSSGEDEQFF
TGTGCCAGCAGTTACTCCCGATCAGGGTCTAGCGGGGAGGATGAGCAGTTCTTC
>TRBV27|.|TRBJ1-1|.
CASRTNLGGGGTEAFF
TGTGCCAGCAGAACCAACCTCGGGGGTGGGGGCACTGAAGCTTTCTTT
>TRBV2|.|TRBJ1-1|.
CASRPMWTASTEAFF
TGTGCCAGCAGACCCATGTGGACAGCAAGCACTGAAGCTTTCTTT
>TRBV20-1|.|TRBJ1-1|.
CSAAGSTEAFF
TGCAGTGCTGCCGGGTCTACTGAAGCTTTCTTT
>TRBV11-2|.|TRBJ2-7|.
CATGGLERSYEQYF
TGTGCCACCGGAGGTTTGGAGAGGAGCTACGAGCAGTACTTC
>TRBV5-8|.|TRBJ1-2|TRBD1
CASSFGQGKDGYTF
TGTGCCAGCAGCTTTGGACAGGGGAAGGATGGCTACACCTTC
>TRBV27|.|TRBJ1-1|.
CASSREQGVEAFF
TGTGCCAGCAGTCGAGAACAGGGAGTTGAAGCTTTCTTT
>TRBV6-2/TRBV6-3|once|TRBJ1-2|.
CASSPLPFHGYTF
TGTGCCAGCAGTCCACTCCCCTTTCATGGCTACACCTTC
>TRBV29-1|.|TRBJ1-2|.
CSAGSPEGYGYTF
TGCAGCGCCGGGTCCCCAGAGGGCTATGGCTACACCTTC
>TRBV6-5|many|TRBJ1-1|.
CASSLRVGTEAFF
TGTGCCAGCAGTTTGAGGGTGGGGACTGAAGCTTTCTTT
>TRBV4-2|.|TRBJ1-2|.
CASSQEDAVPYGYTF
TGTGCCAGCAGCCAAGAAGATGCAGTCCCCTATGGCTACACCTTC
>TRBV13|.|TRBJ2-2|.
CASSWDTANTGELFF
TGTGCCAGCAGCTGGGACACAGCGAACACCGGGGAGCTGTTTTTT
>TRBV7-6|.|TRBJ2-7|TRBD2
CASSPLGGDVYEQYF
TGTGCCAGCAGCCCACTGGGAGGGGACGTATACGAGCAGTACTTC
>TRBV5-8|.|TRBJ2-5|TRBD2
CASSSLAGEKETQYF
TGTGCCAGCAGCTCACTAGCGGGAGAAAAAGAGACCCAGTACTTC
>TRBV5-6|.|TRBJ1-2|TRBD1
CASIPWGDRVPYGYTF
TGTGCCAGCATCCCCTGGGGGGACAGGGTGCCCTATGGCTACACCTTC
>TRBV6-2/TRBV6-3|.|TRBJ2-2|TRBD2
CASSKGLAVTGELFF
TGTGCCAGCAGTAAGGGACTAGCGGTCACCGGGGAGCTGTTTTTT
>TRBV5-1|.|TRBJ2-5|TRBD2
CASSLWRGVQETQYF
TGCGCCAGCAGCTTGTGGCGGGGGGTACAAGAGACCCAGTACTTC
>TRBV20-1|.|TRBJ1-2|.
CSATQRGGYTF
TGCAGTGCAACCCAAAGGGGTGGCTACACCTTC
>TRBV7-9|.|TRBJ1-2|.
CASSLEDRPFYGYTF
TGTGCCAGCAGCTTAGAAGACAGGCCCTTCTATGGCTACACCTTC
>TRBV18|.|TRBJ1-2|.
CASSPTGWDGYTF
TGTGCCAGCTCACCAACAGGGTGGGATGGCTACACCTTC
>TRBV29-1|.|TRBJ1-3|.
CSVEAVSGNTIYF
TGCAGCGTTGAGGCGGTATCTGGAAACACCATATATTTT
>TRBV2|.|TRBJ2-1|TRBD2
CATGLAGNNEQFF
TGTGCCACGGGACTAGCGGGGAACAATGAGCAGTTCTTC
>TRBV9|.|TRBJ1-1|.
CASSGRGTEAFF
TGTGCCAGCAGCGGGCGGGGCACTGAAGCTTTCTTT
>TRBV5-1|once|TRBJ2-6|TRBD1
CASSPWTGDSGANVLTF
TGCGCCAGCAGCCCCTGGACAGGGGATTCTGGGGCCAACGTCCTGACTTTC
>TRBV9|.|TRBJ2-7|TRBD1
CASSRGTGGAYEQYF
TGTGCCAGCAGCAGGGGGACAGGGGGCGCGTACGAGCAGTACTTC
>TRBV5-6|.|TRBJ2-6|.
CASSSIDRNPRPGANVLTF
TGTGCCAGCAGCTCGATCGACAGGAACCCCCGCCCTGGGGCCAACGTCCTGACTTTC
>TRBV19|.|TRBJ1-2|.
CATGGTANYGYTF
TGTGCCACCGGGGGGACGGCTAACTATGGCTACACCTTC
>TRBV14|.|TRBJ2-2|TRBD2
CASSARGVDTGELFF
TGTGCCAGCAGCGCGCGGGGGGTCGACACCGGGGAGCTGTTTTTT
>TRBV29-1|.|TRBJ2-1|.
CSVEDSSFLEQFF
TGCAGCGTTGAAGATAGTTCTTTCCTTGAGCAGTTCTTC
>TRBV4-3|.|TRBJ1-3|.
CASSQDLGGIRAGNTIYF
TGCGCCAGCAGCCAAGATCTTGGGGGGATAAGGGCTGGAAACACCATATATTTT
>TRBV25-1|.|TRBJ2-5|.
CASGRETQYF
TGTGCCAGCGGTCGGGAGACCCAGTACTTC
>TRBV28|.|TRBJ2-5|TRBD2
CASSLSGAGKEETQYF
TGTGCCAGCAGCCTCAGCGGGGCAGGGAAGGAAGAGACCCAGTACTTC
>TRBV4-3|once|TRBJ1-2|.
CASSPEANYGYTF
TGCGCCAGCAGCCCGGAGGCTAACTATGGCTACACCTTC
>TRBV6-5|.|TRBJ1-1|TRBD1
CASRIPGGGTEAFF
TGTGCCAGCAGGATCCCAGGGGGAGGCACTGAAGCTTTCTTT
>TRBV7-3|.|TRBJ2-2|TRBD2
CASSSAGGTNTGELFF
TGTGCCAGCAGCTCCGCGGGAGGCACTAACACCGGGGAGCTGTTTTTT
>TRBV25-1|.|TRBJ2-5|.
CASSDSTVQETQYF
TGTGCCAGCAGTGATTCAACAGTGCAAGAGACCCAGTACTTC
>TRBV9|.|TRBJ1-1|TRBD1
CASSPTSNRGMNTEAFF
TGTGCCAGCAGCCCTACTTCTAACAGGGGCATGAACACTGAAGCTTTCTTT
>TRBV13|once|TRBJ2-7|.
CASSLLGASYEQYF
TGTGCCAGCAGCTTACTCGGTGCATCCTACGAGCAGTACTTC
>TRBV6-2/TRBV6-3|.|TRBJ2-1|TRBD2
CASSSRGTSGAYNEQFF
TGTGCCAGCAGTTCACGGGGGACTAGCGGGGCCTACAATGAGCAGTTCTTC
>TRBV3-1/TRBV3-2|once|TRBJ1-5|.
CASSPDRQEVQPQHF
TGTGCCAGCAGCCCCGACCGACAGGAGGTGCAGCCCCAGCATTTT
>TRBV9|once|TRBJ2-1|TRBD2
CASSVTSGRGNEQFF
TGTGCCAGCAGCGTAACTAGCGGGAGGGGCAATGAGCAGTTCTTC
>TRBV6-5|.|TRBJ2-1|.
CASSYSAGNEQFF
TGTGCCAGCAGTTACAGTGCGGGGAATGAGCAGTTCTTC
>TRBV6-5|.|TRBJ1-2|TRBD1
CASSYTGQGGNYGYTF
TGTGCCAGCAGTTACACGGGACAGGGAGGGAACTATGGCTACACCTTC
>TRBV6-5|.|TRBJ1-5|.
CATDPTVLSNQPQHF
TGTGCCACCGACCCGACAGTGCTTAGCAATCAGCCCCAGCATTTT
>TRBV12-5|.|TRBJ2-5|.
CASGLSGAGQETQYF
TGTGCTAGTGGTTTGTCTGGAGCGGGCCAAGAGACCCAGTACTTC
>TRBV5-1|.|TRBJ1-3|TRBD1
CASSGTGTNSGNTIYF
TGCGCCAGCAGCGGGACAGGGACAAACTCTGGAAACACCATATATTTT
>TRBV12-1|.|TRBJ1-1|.
CASRPRGPETGTEAFF
TGTGCCAGCAGGCCCAGGGGGCCCGAGACGGGCACTGAAGCTTTCTTT